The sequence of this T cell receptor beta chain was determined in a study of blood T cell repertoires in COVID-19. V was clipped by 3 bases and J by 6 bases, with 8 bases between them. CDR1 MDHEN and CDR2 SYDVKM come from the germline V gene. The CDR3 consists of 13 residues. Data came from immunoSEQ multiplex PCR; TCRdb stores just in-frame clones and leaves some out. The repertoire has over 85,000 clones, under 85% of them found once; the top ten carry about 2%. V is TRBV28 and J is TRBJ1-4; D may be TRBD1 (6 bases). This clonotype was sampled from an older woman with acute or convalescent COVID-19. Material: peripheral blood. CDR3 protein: CASSLWTDEKLFF. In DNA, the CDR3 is TGTGCCAGCAGTTTGTGGACAGATGAAAAACTGTTTTTT. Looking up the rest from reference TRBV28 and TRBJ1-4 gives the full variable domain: DVKVTQSSRYLVKRTGEKVFLECVQDMDHENMFWYRQDPGLGLRLIYFSYDVKMKEKGDIPEGYSVSREKKERFSLILESASTNQTSMYLCASSLWTDEKLFFGSGTQLSVL.